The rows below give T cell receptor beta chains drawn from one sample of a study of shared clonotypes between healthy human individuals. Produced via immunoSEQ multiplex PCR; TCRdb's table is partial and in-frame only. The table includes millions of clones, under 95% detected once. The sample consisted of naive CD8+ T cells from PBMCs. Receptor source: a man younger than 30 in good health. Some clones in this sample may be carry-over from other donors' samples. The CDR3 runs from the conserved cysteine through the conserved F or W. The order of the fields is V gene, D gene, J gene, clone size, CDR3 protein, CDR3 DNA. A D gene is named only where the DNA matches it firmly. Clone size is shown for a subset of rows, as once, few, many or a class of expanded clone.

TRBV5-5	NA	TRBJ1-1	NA	CASSWTLGTEAFF	TGTGCCAGCAGCTGGACCCTAGGCACTGAAGCTTTCTTT
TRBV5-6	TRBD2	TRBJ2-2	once	CASSLEAGGPTGELFF	TGTGCCAGCAGCTTGGAAGCGGGAGGGCCGACCGGGGAGCTGTTTTTT
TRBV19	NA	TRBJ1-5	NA	CASTDSEYSNQPQHF	TGTGCCAGTACGGACAGCGAGTATAGCAATCAGCCCCAGCATTTT
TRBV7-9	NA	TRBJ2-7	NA	CASSLSGSSYEQYF	TGTGCCAGCAGCTTATCTGGGAGCTCCTACGAGCAGTACTTC
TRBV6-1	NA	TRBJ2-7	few	CASSEAERSGQYF	TGTGCCAGCAGTGAAGCTGAAAGGAGCGGGCAGTACTTC
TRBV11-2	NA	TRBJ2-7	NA	CASISRSSYEQYF	TGTGCCAGCATCAGCAGGAGCTCCTACGAGCAGTACTTC
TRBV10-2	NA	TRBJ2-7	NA	CASSPFGAHEQYF	TGCGCCAGCAGCCCTTTCGGGGCGCACGAGCAGTACTTC
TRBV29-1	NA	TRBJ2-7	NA	CSVSLGGLTYEQYF	TGCAGCGTTTCTCTCGGCGGCCTAACCTACGAGCAGTACTTC
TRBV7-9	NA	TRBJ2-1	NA	CASSRSGRSYNEQFF	TGTGCCAGCAGCAGATCAGGGCGCTCCTACAATGAGCAGTTCTTC
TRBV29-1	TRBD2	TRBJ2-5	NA	CSVPGGTIFEDQYF	TGCAGCGTTCCGGGGGGGACTATCTTCGAGGACCAGTACTTC
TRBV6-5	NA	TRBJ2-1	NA	CASSGLNNEQFF	TGTGCCAGCAGTGGACTGAACAATGAGCAGTTCTTC
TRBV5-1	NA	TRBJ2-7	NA	CASSWLRGGEQYF	TGCGCCAGCAGCTGGCTGAGGGGAGGCGAGCAGTACTTC
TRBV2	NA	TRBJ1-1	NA	CASVEAPPEGTEAFF	TGTGCCAGCGTCGAAGCTCCCCCGGAGGGGACTGAAGCTTTCTTT
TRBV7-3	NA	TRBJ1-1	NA	CASSLSGTANTEAFF	TGTGCCAGCAGCTTAAGTGGGACGGCGAACACTGAAGCTTTCTTT
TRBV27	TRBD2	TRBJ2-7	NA	CASSGGGTYEQYF	TGTGCCAGCAGTGGGGGGGGGACGTACGAGCAGTACTTC
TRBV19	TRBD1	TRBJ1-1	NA	CASSIDGTGGAWDTEAFF	TGTGCCAGTAGTATAGACGGGACAGGGGGCGCGTGGGACACTGAAGCTTTCTTT
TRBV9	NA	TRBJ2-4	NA	CASSEGHKNIQYF	TGTGCCAGCAGCGAGGGCCACAAAAACATTCAGTACTTC
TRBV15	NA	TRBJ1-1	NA	CATSRDRGYSEAFF	TGTGCCACCAGCAGAGATCGGGGGTACTCTGAAGCTTTCTTT
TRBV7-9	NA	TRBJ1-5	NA	CASSRDGFNQPQHF	TGTGCCAGCAGCCGGGACGGTTTCAATCAGCCCCAGCATTTT
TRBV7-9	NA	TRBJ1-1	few	CASSLLDNTEAFF	TGTGCCAGCAGCTTATTGGATAACACTGAAGCTTTCTTT
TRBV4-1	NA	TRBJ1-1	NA	CASSPWENTEAFF	TGCGCCAGCAGCCCCTGGGAGAACACTGAAGCTTTCTTT
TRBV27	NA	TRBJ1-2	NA	CASTPGGGSYGYTF	TGTGCCAGCACACCCGGGGGGGGAAGCTATGGCTACACCTTC
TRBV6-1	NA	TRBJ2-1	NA	CASSGLIEQFF	TGTGCCAGCAGTGGCCTTATTGAGCAGTTCTTC
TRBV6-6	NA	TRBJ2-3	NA	CASSSFSDTQYF	TGTGCCAGCAGTTCTTTCTCAGATACGCAGTATTTT
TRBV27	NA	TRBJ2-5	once	CASSLAPGAGETQYF	TGTGCCAGCAGTTTGGCCCCAGGGGCAGGGGAGACCCAGTACTTC
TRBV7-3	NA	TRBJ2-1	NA	CASSLGSYSGTNEQFF	TGTGCCAGCAGCCTGGGGTCCTACAGTGGGACCAATGAGCAGTTCTTC
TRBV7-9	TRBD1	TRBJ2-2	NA	CASSSGQELSNTGELFF	TGTGCCAGCAGCTCCGGACAGGAGTTATCTAACACCGGGGAGCTGTTTTTT
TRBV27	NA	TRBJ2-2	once	CASSLLLDTPNTGELFF	TGTGCCAGCAGTTTATTACTCGACACTCCGAACACCGGGGAGCTGTTTTTT
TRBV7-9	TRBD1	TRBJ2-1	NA	CASSYRQGATNEQFF	TGTGCCAGCAGCTACCGACAGGGGGCGACCAATGAGCAGTTCTTC
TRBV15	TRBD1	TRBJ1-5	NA	CATSPGTAQRDQPQHF	TGTGCCACCAGCCCGGGGACAGCTCAGAGGGATCAGCCCCAGCATTTT
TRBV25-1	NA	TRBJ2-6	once	CASSQWGEEGANVLTF	TGTGCCAGCAGTCAATGGGGAGAGGAGGGGGCCAACGTCCTGACTTTC
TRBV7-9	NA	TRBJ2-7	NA	CASSPQGGTYEQYF	TGTGCCAGCAGCCCCCAGGGGGGGACCTACGAGCAGTACTTC
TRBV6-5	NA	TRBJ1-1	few	CASSYSTGLETEAFF	TGTGCCAGCAGTTATTCAACAGGGTTGGAGACTGAAGCTTTCTTT
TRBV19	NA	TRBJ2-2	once	CASSMASGSRTGELFF	TGTGCCAGTAGTATGGCTTCAGGGTCACGCACCGGGGAGCTGTTTTTT
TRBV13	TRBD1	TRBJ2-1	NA	CASSSRDRGLYNEQFF	TGTGCCAGCAGCTCCAGAGACAGGGGGCTATACAATGAGCAGTTCTTC
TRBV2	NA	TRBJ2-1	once	CASSDTSLEQFF	TGTGCCAGCAGTGATACTAGCCTTGAGCAGTTCTTC
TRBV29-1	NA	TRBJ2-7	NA	CSGRQGPTGDEQYF	TGCAGCGGGCGGCAGGGCCCCACGGGCGACGAGCAGTACTTC
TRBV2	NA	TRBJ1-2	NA	CASRQSYGYTF	TGTGCCAGCCGACAGAGCTATGGCTACACCTTC
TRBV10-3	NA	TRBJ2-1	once	CAIRRSRGDEQFF	TGTGCCATCAGGAGGAGTAGGGGCGATGAGCAGTTCTTC
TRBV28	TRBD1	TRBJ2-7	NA	CASTLTGWSGEQYF	TGTGCCAGCACCCTGACAGGGTGGTCGGGCGAGCAGTACTTC
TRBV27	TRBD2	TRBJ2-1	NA	CASSLAGPSYNEQFF	TGTGCCAGCAGTCTAGCGGGGCCCTCCTACAATGAGCAGTTCTTC
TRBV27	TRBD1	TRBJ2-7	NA	CASSLSTGDRGYEQYF	TGTGCCAGCAGTTTATCGACCGGGGACAGGGGCTACGAGCAGTACTTC
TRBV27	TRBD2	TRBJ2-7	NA	CASSFEREAYEQYF	TGTGCCAGCAGTTTTGAGCGGGAGGCCTACGAGCAGTACTTC
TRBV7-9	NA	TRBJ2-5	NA	CASSLVGYGETQYF	TGTGCCAGCAGCTTAGTCGGGTATGGAGAGACCCAGTACTTC
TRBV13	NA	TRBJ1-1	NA	CASSPRAGNPNTEAFF	TGTGCCAGCAGCCCACGAGCGGGGAATCCGAACACTGAAGCTTTCTTT
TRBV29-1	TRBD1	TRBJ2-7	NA	CSVPGQGAYEQYF	TGCAGCGTCCCGGGACAGGGGGCCTACGAGCAGTACTTC